Given below is one T cell receptor (beta chain) in context. Its antigen is unknown. These data come from a study of response to subunit inactivated influenza vaccine. Germline V gene sequence: CDR1 KGHSH, CDR2 LQKENI. With 6 bases clipped from V and 7 bases from J, the junction kept 5 bases outside the gene matches. The CDR3 is 14 residues long. Study-level findings and limits: Authors suggested each seasonal influenza vaccination recruits few new T cells.

MiXCR was run by TCRdb on the RT-PCR reads, yielding one entry per CDR3 protein. The profile shows under 950,000 distinct CDR3 sequences, about 20% of them singletons. This sequence joins TRBV18 and TRBJ2-1, with 11 bases identical to TRBD2. This clonotype originated in a man aged 50-60 years who received an inactivated influenza vaccine. The specimen was PBMCs from blood, collected about 5 days after vaccination. The CDR3 region has the DNA TGTGCCAGCTCCAAGGGACTAGCGGTTAATGAGCAGTTCTTC. It is translated as CASSKGLAVNEQFF.